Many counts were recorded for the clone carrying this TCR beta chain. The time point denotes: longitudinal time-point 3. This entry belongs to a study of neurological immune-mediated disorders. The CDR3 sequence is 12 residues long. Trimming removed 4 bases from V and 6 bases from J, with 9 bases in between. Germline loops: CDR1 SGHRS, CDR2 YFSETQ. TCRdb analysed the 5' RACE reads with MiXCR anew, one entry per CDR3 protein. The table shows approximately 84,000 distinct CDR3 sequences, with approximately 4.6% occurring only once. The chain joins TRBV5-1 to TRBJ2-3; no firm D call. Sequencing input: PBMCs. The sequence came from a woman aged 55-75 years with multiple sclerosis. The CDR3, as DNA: TGCGCCAGCAGCCTGGCGATGGATACGCAGTATTTT. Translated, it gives CASSLAMDTQYF.